This T cell receptor (beta chain) derives from a study of T cell changes during pregnancy in multiple sclerosis. Produced via immunoSEQ multiplex PCR; TCRdb's table is partial and in-frame only. This sample yields 39,000 or so clones, of which approximately 91% are seen a single time; over 10% belongs to the top ten. The J segment lost 5 bases and the V segment lost 0 bases, leaving 1 base of the junction unmatched. CDR1 and CDR2 (germline): MNHEY, SMNVEV (reference sequence). The CDR3 has 14 amino acids. The clonotype was recovered from a female donor with multiple sclerosis, enrolled in a pregnancy study. The sequencing used CD8+ T cells from peripheral blood mononuclear cells, collected after pregnancy. The gene calls are TRBV27 and TRBJ2-7; TRBD2 agrees at 10 bases. CDR3 DNA: TGTGCCAGCAGTTTATCCAGCGGGAGGGACGAGCAGTACTTC. It is translated as CASSLSSGRDEQYF.